This T cell receptor (beta chain) was obtained from a study of T cells in narcolepsy. Overall study findings and caveats: Some memory CD4+ repertoires had no autoreactive clone sequences. Autoreactive clonotypes reportedly recurred in blood of same and different patients, not controls. Autoreactive HCRT-specific and TRIB2-specific clonotypes were marked in same-patient CSF-versus-blood CD4+ comparisons.

Clones were sequenced by immunoSEQ multiplex PCR, and TCRdb holds only the in-frame ones, with some missing. This sample has fewer than 40,000 clones, with roughly four fifths found just once. A word on this clone: The antigen remains undetermined.

Germline CDR1 reads LNHDA; CDR2 reads SQIVND (reference sequence). Trimming left V 5 bases short and J 2 bases short, with 10 bases between. This CDR3 has 14 amino acids. The source is a human donor in good health. The rearrangement joins TRBV19 to TRBJ1-5, with D tentatively TRBD1 (6 bases). Sequenced sample: memory (CD45RA-) CD4+ T cells from blood. The CDR3 region is CASSQGYGNQPQHF. Written as DNA, the CDR3 is TGTGCCAGTAGTCAGGGGTATGGCAATCAGCCCCAGCATTTT.